The TCR beta chain described here comes from a study of OX40 agonist ivuxolimab in advanced cancers. Study observations and caveats: Among T cells, CD8+ cells averaged more expanded clones than CD4+ cells. Some of the nonresponding patients also showed low levels of normalized T-cell clonal expansion.

The assay was immunoSEQ multiplex PCR, and TCRdb's table has in-frame clones only and misses some. The sample gives 40,000 to 50,000 clones, about 87% of which show up once; roughly 48% is in the top ten. Remarks on this clone: Its antigen remains unidentified.

Baseline, cycle 4 day 1, and cycle 7 day 1 were the blood sampling points. The CDR3 length is 16 residues. V was clipped by 4 bases and J by 0 bases, with 14 bases between them. Germline values: CDR1 SGHNT, CDR2 YYREEE (reference sequence). This material consisted of CD4+ or CD8+ T cells sorted from blood, taken in a trial of the OX40 agonist ivuxolimab. The chain carries TRBV5-4 and TRBJ1-3; no reliable D call. The sequence was collected from an adult with an advanced solid tumor such as melanoma, head and neck, liver or kidney cancer. This chain's CDR3 is CASSGAGWGSGNTIYF. CDR3 coding DNA: TGTGCCAGCAGCGGCGCGGGATGGGGCTCTGGAAACACCATATATTTT. Based on the CDR3 plus reference TRBV5-4 and TRBJ1-3, the full variable domain is ETGVTQSPTHLIKTRGQQVTLRCSSQSGHNTVSWYQQALGQGPQFIFQYYREEENGRGNFPPRFSGLQFPNYSSELNVNALELDDSALYLCASSGAGWGSGNTIYFGEGSWLTVV.